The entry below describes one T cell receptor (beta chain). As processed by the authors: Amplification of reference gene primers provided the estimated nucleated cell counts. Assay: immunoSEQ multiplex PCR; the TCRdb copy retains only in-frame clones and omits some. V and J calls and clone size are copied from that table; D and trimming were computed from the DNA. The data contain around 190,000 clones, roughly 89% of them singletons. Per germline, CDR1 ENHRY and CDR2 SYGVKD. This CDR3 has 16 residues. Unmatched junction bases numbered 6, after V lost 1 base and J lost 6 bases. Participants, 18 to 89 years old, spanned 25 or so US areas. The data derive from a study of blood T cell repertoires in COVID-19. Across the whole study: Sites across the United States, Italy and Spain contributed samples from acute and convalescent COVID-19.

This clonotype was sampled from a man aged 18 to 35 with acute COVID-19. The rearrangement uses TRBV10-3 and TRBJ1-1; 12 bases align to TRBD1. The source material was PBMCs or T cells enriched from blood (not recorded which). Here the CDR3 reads CAISEWGQGARPEAFF. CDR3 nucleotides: TGTGCCATCAGTGAGTGGGGACAGGGGGCAAGGCCTGAAGCTTTCTTT.